This T cell receptor (beta chain) was found in a study of brain T cells in children with intractable seizures. Only cases whose brain tissue showed the highest T cell transcript signatures were sequenced. Before surgery, patients took at least one anti-epileptic drug. Here immunoSEQ multiplex PCR was the method, and the copy in TCRdb shows in-frame clones only, minus some. The sample has 80,000 or so clones; 90% to 95% are singletons. This clone appeared a single time. Antigen unknown. Study-wide points: Viral specificity was inferred only from CDR3 similarity; HCMV serostatus was unknown. Absence of clones before surgery may stem from lower sequencing depth.

This CDR3 has 14 residues. The V segment lost 4 bases and the J segment 6 bases; nucleotides outside the gene matches: 8. Germline lookup yields CDR1 SGHNT and CDR2 YYREEE (reference sequence). The chain links TRBV5-4 to TRBJ2-5; 8 bases match TRBD2. The origin of this receptor is a boy in the first two years of life with tuberous sclerosis and intractable seizures. Specimen: peripheral blood, collected at surgery. CDR3 DNA: TGTGCCAGCAGCCTCAGGCGCGGGGGGAAGACCCAGTACTTC. It yields the protein CASSLRRGGKTQYF.